A selection of T cell receptor beta chains follows, all from one sample in a study of blood T cell repertoires in COVID-19. Profiled with immunoSEQ multiplex PCR; TCRdb holds only in-frame clones, not every one. The repertoire holds 250,000 to 300,000 clones, with around four fifths as singletons. Sequencing was done on a sample of PBMCs or T cells enriched from blood (not recorded which). The receptors derive from a man in his thirties or forties with acute COVID-19. CDR3s include the opening cysteine and the closing phenylalanine or tryptophan. A D gene is named only where the DNA matches it firmly. Clone size is stated in some rows and not others, as once, few, many or a class when expanded.

CDR3aa: CASSQDLTIVAGSSYNEQFF
CDR3nt: TGTGCCAGCAGCCAAGATTTGACAATAGTTGCAGGTAGCTCCTACAATGAGCAGTTCTTC
d_gene: NA
abundance: NA
j_gene: TRBJ2-1
v_gene: TRBV3-1/TRBV3-2

CDR3aa: CASSFSLYATNEKLFF
CDR3nt: TGTGCCAGCAGCTTTAGTCTGTACGCAACTAATGAAAAACTGTTTTTT
d_gene: NA
abundance: NA
j_gene: TRBJ1-4
v_gene: TRBV5-5

CDR3aa: CASSRDRIYGYTF
CDR3nt: TGTGCCAGTAGTCGGGACAGAATCTATGGCTACACCTTC
d_gene: TRBD1
abundance: NA
j_gene: TRBJ1-2
v_gene: TRBV19

CDR3aa: CASSQNLAGVNTGELFF
CDR3nt: TGCGCCAGCAGCCAAAATCTAGCGGGGGTAAACACCGGGGAGCTGTTTTTT
d_gene: TRBD2
abundance: few
j_gene: TRBJ2-2
v_gene: TRBV4-3

CDR3aa: CASTQVSYNSPLHF
CDR3nt: TGTGCCAGCACTCAGGTCTCCTATAATTCACCCCTCCACTTT
d_gene: NA
abundance: NA
j_gene: TRBJ1-6
v_gene: TRBV2

CDR3aa: CASSFSGGAGNEQFF
CDR3nt: TGTGCCAGCAGTTTCAGCGGGGGGGCCGGCAATGAGCAGTTCTTC
d_gene: TRBD2
abundance: NA
j_gene: TRBJ2-1
v_gene: TRBV28

CDR3aa: CASSRQPTEAFF
CDR3nt: TGTGCCAGCAGCCGACAGCCCACTGAAGCTTTCTTT
d_gene: NA
abundance: NA
j_gene: TRBJ1-1
v_gene: TRBV5-6

CDR3aa: CASSELAGRGELFF
CDR3nt: TGTGCCAGCAGTGAACTAGCGGGGCGCGGGGAGCTGTTTTTT
d_gene: TRBD2
abundance: once
j_gene: TRBJ2-2
v_gene: TRBV6-4

CDR3aa: CASEGLAGGQNTQYF
CDR3nt: TGTGCCAGCGAGGGGCTAGCGGGGGGCCAGAATACGCAGTATTTT
d_gene: TRBD2
abundance: NA
j_gene: TRBJ2-3
v_gene: TRBV6-5

CDR3aa: CASSYPGEQFF
CDR3nt: TGTGCCAGCAGTTACCCGGGTGAGCAGTTCTTC
d_gene: NA
abundance: NA
j_gene: TRBJ2-1
v_gene: TRBV6-2/TRBV6-3

CDR3aa: CASSQDQRRAGEAFF
CDR3nt: TGTGCCAGCAGCCAAGATCAGCGTAGGGCGGGTGAAGCTTTCTTT
d_gene: NA
abundance: NA
j_gene: TRBJ1-1
v_gene: TRBV14

CDR3aa: CASNDRGLGTQYF
CDR3nt: TGTGCCAGCAACGACAGGGGGCTCGGGACCCAGTACTTC
d_gene: TRBD1
abundance: once
j_gene: TRBJ2-5
v_gene: TRBV7-2

CDR3aa: CASSQTGLANTEAFF
CDR3nt: TGTGCCAGCAGTCAGACCGGGTTGGCGAACACTGAAGCTTTCTTT
d_gene: NA
abundance: NA
j_gene: TRBJ1-1
v_gene: TRBV5-4

CDR3aa: CAISESEQRNTEAFF
CDR3nt: TGTGCCATCAGTGAGTCGGAACAGAGGAACACTGAAGCTTTCTTT
d_gene: NA
abundance: NA
j_gene: TRBJ1-1
v_gene: TRBV10-3

CDR3aa: CASRQSNRGQETQYF
CDR3nt: TGTGCCAGCAGACAAAGCAACAGGGGGCAAGAGACCCAGTACTTC
d_gene: TRBD1
abundance: NA
j_gene: TRBJ2-5
v_gene: TRBV27

CDR3aa: CGSGPTGGHQPQHF
CDR3nt: TGTGGTAGTGGTCCGACAGGAGGCCATCAGCCCCAGCATTTT
d_gene: NA
abundance: few
j_gene: TRBJ1-5
v_gene: TRBV19

CDR3aa: CASSANLGARDLSYGYTF
CDR3nt: TGTGCCAGTAGCGCGAATCTGGGGGCGAGGGATTTATCCTATGGCTACACCTTC
d_gene: NA
abundance: NA
j_gene: TRBJ1-2
v_gene: TRBV19

CDR3aa: CAIDQGISYNSPLHF
CDR3nt: TGCGCCATCGATCAGGGGATCTCCTATAATTCACCCCTCCACTTT
d_gene: NA
abundance: NA
j_gene: TRBJ1-6
v_gene: TRBV5-1

CDR3aa: CASSLAGTYGYTF
CDR3nt: TGTGCCAGCAGTTTGGCGGGAACCTATGGCTACACCTTC
d_gene: NA
abundance: NA
j_gene: TRBJ1-2
v_gene: TRBV12-3/TRBV12-4

CDR3aa: CASSFAANTGELFF
CDR3nt: TGTGCCAGCAGCTTTGCAGCGAACACCGGGGAGCTGTTTTTT
d_gene: NA
abundance: NA
j_gene: TRBJ2-2
v_gene: TRBV7-3

CDR3aa: CASSPRGDTEAFF
CDR3nt: TGTGCCAGCAGCCCCCGGGGGGACACTGAAGCTTTCTTT
d_gene: NA
abundance: NA
j_gene: TRBJ1-1
v_gene: TRBV7-3

CDR3aa: CASSASSGVGYGYTF
CDR3nt: TGTGCCAGCAGTGCTTCTTCAGGGGTGGGTTATGGCTACACCTTC
d_gene: NA
abundance: NA
j_gene: TRBJ1-2
v_gene: TRBV25-1

CDR3aa: CASIPGQGSRQPQHF
CDR3nt: TGTGCCAGCATACCCGGACAGGGCTCGCGGCAGCCCCAGCATTTT
d_gene: TRBD1
abundance: NA
j_gene: TRBJ1-5
v_gene: TRBV6-6

CDR3aa: CASSQGGNFEQFF
CDR3nt: TGTGCCAGCAGCCAAGGAGGGAATTTCGAGCAGTTCTTC
d_gene: NA
abundance: NA
j_gene: TRBJ2-1
v_gene: TRBV3-1/TRBV3-2

CDR3aa: CASSPTGSSSGANVLTF
CDR3nt: TGTGCCAGCAGCCCGACAGGGTCGAGCTCTGGGGCCAACGTCCTGACTTTC
d_gene: TRBD1
abundance: NA
j_gene: TRBJ2-6
v_gene: TRBV5-1

CDR3aa: CATTGTPYNEQFF
CDR3nt: TGTGCCACTACCGGGACACCTTACAATGAGCAGTTCTTC
d_gene: NA
abundance: NA
j_gene: TRBJ2-1
v_gene: TRBV24-1

CDR3aa: CAWEQGGGWEYGYTF
CDR3nt: TGTGCCTGGGAACAGGGCGGGGGTTGGGAATATGGCTACACCTTC
d_gene: NA
abundance: NA
j_gene: TRBJ1-2
v_gene: TRBV30

CDR3aa: CASSVQGDGYTF
CDR3nt: TGTGCCAGCAGCGTACAGGGCGATGGCTACACCTTC
d_gene: NA
abundance: NA
j_gene: TRBJ1-2
v_gene: TRBV7-9

CDR3aa: CASSPGQPNTEAFF
CDR3nt: TGTGCCAGCTCACCGGGACAGCCAAACACTGAAGCTTTCTTT
d_gene: TRBD1
abundance: NA
j_gene: TRBJ1-1
v_gene: TRBV18

CDR3aa: CASSIPRGLDEKLFF
CDR3nt: TGTGCCAGTAGTATCCCGAGGGGGCTGGATGAAAAACTGTTTTTT
d_gene: TRBD1
abundance: NA
j_gene: TRBJ1-4
v_gene: TRBV19

CDR3aa: CSTTSGNGYTF
CDR3nt: TGCAGTACTACTTCAGGGAATGGCTACACCTTC
d_gene: NA
abundance: NA
j_gene: TRBJ1-2
v_gene: TRBV20-1

CDR3aa: CASSIGIRSKFNEKLFF
CDR3nt: TGTGCCAGCAGCATTGGAATCCGGAGCAAGTTTAATGAAAAACTGTTTTTT
d_gene: NA
abundance: NA
j_gene: TRBJ1-4
v_gene: TRBV7-8

CDR3aa: CSVPPTGRFETQYF
CDR3nt: TGCAGCGTCCCTCCCACCGGGAGATTCGAGACCCAGTACTTC
d_gene: NA
abundance: NA
j_gene: TRBJ2-5
v_gene: TRBV29-1

CDR3aa: CASRAGGTYNEQFF
CDR3nt: TGCGCCAGCAGAGCGGGGGGGACGTACAATGAGCAGTTCTTC
d_gene: TRBD2
abundance: NA
j_gene: TRBJ2-1
v_gene: TRBV10-2

CDR3aa: CASSDSKGLTTDTQYF
CDR3nt: TGTGCCAGCAGTGACTCGAAAGGCTTGACTACAGATACGCAGTATTTT
d_gene: NA
abundance: NA
j_gene: TRBJ2-3
v_gene: TRBV6-4

CDR3aa: CASSQEVRGGAGNEQFF
CDR3nt: TGTGCCAGCAGCCAAGAAGTGCGGGGAGGGGCAGGTAATGAGCAGTTCTTC
d_gene: TRBD2
abundance: NA
j_gene: TRBJ2-1
v_gene: TRBV14

CDR3aa: CAAYGQVDTQYF
CDR3nt: TGTGCCGCCTATGGCCAGGTTGATACGCAGTATTTT
d_gene: NA
abundance: once
j_gene: TRBJ2-3
v_gene: TRBV30

CDR3aa: CATLGQYAGELFF
CDR3nt: TGTGCCACCCTGGGACAGTATGCCGGGGAGCTGTTTTTT
d_gene: TRBD1
abundance: few
j_gene: TRBJ2-2
v_gene: TRBV19

CDR3aa: CASISGQGGTQYF
CDR3nt: TGTGCCAGTATCAGTGGGCAGGGGGGGACCCAGTACTTC
d_gene: NA
abundance: NA
j_gene: TRBJ2-5
v_gene: TRBV19

CDR3aa: CAWSFLQATGELFF
CDR3nt: TGTGCCTGGAGTTTTCTCCAAGCGACCGGGGAGCTGTTTTTT
d_gene: NA
abundance: NA
j_gene: TRBJ2-2
v_gene: TRBV30

CDR3aa: CASSRGHLNTEAFF
CDR3nt: TGTGCCAGCAGCCGAGGACACCTGAACACTGAAGCTTTCTTT
d_gene: NA
abundance: NA
j_gene: TRBJ1-1
v_gene: TRBV5-1

CDR3aa: CASSLGLTNTGELFF
CDR3nt: TGTGCCAGCAGCTTAGGTCTCACAAACACCGGGGAGCTGTTTTTT
d_gene: NA
abundance: NA
j_gene: TRBJ2-2
v_gene: TRBV7-8

CDR3aa: CASSPTGGYGKLFF
CDR3nt: TGTGCCAGTAGTCCGACAGGGGGGTATGGAAAACTGTTTTTT
d_gene: TRBD1
abundance: NA
j_gene: TRBJ1-4
v_gene: TRBV19